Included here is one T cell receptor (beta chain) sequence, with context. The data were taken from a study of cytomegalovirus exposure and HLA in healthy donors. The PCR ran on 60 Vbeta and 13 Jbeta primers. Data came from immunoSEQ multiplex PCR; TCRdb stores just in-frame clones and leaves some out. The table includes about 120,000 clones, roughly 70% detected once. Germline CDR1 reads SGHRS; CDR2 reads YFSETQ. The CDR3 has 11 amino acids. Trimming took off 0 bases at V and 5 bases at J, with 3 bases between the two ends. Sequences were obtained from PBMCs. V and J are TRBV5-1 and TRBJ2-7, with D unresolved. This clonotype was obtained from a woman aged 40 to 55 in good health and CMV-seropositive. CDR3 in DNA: TGCGCCAGCAGCTTGGGAGACGAGCAGTACTTC. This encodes CASSLGDEQYF.